The next 9 T cell receptor beta chains were all read from a single sample in a study of control samples from healthy donors and cancer patients. Clones were sequenced by immunoSEQ multiplex PCR, and TCRdb holds only the in-frame ones, with some missing. The table lists 150,000 to 200,000 clones, around 88% of them singletons. The sample was blood. All receptors derive from a woman aged 25 to 39 in good health.

The CDR3 nucleotides are TGCGCCAGCAGCACGGACAGTTCCCCTAACTATGGCTACACCTTC. This sequence encodes CASSTDSSPNYGYTF. J is TRBJ1-2 and V is TRBV5-1; possibly TRBD1 for D (6 bases). CDR1 and CDR2 (germline): SGHRS, YFSETQ. V shed 4 bases and J shed 0 bases, with 13 bases lying between them. CDR3 size: 15 residues.

V and J are TRBV24-1 and TRBJ2-1; D call uncertain. This CDR3 has 12 residues. Germline V gene data show CDR1 as KGHDR and CDR2 as SFDVKD. Trimming took off 1 base at V and 8 bases at J, with 5 bases between the two ends. CDR3: CATSDLFDEQFF. The CDR3 DNA sequence: TGTGCCACCAGTGATTTATTCGATGAGCAGTTCTTC.

The rearrangement joins TRBV3-1 (or the pseudogene TRBV3-2) to TRBJ1-1; D ambiguous. Germline-derived CDR1 and CDR2 are LGHDT and YNNKEL (reference sequence). V gave up 8 bases and J gave up 9 bases, with 13 bases separating them. The CDR3 length is 11 residues. This chain's CDR3 is CASLEGGKAFF. Written as DNA, the CDR3 is TGTGCCAGCTTAGAGGGTGGGAAAGCTTTCTTT.

The V call is TRBV27, the J call TRBJ2-7, with D unresolved. In germline, CDR1 is MNHEY, CDR2 SMNVEV (reference sequence). The CDR3 loop spans 13 amino acids. The ends were cut back, 0 bases at V and 5 bases at J, with 8 bases in the middle. DNA for the CDR3: TGTGCCAGCAGTTTATCAGCCGGCCACGAGCAGTACTTC. Amino acids: CASSLSAGHEQYF.

The rearrangement links TRBV23-1 to TRBJ1-1; D is ambiguous. TRBV23-1 is placed among ORFs of uncertain function. V dropped 4 bases and J dropped 1 base, with 1 base sitting between them. This CDR3 comprises 11 residues. The CDR3 sequence: CASSRNTEAFF. The DNA of the CDR3 is TGCGCCAGCAGTCGGAACACTGAAGCTTTCTTT.

J is TRBJ2-1 and V is TRBV25-1; D possibly corresponds to TRBD1 (5 bases). The germline V gene has CDR1 MGHDK and CDR2 SYGVNS. This CDR3 has 14 amino acids. The germline V and J ends were trimmed by 7 bases and 0 bases, with 10 bases remaining between them. The CDR3 loop is CASTGLSSYNEQFF. CDR3 nucleotide sequence: TGTGCCAGCACAGGGCTCAGCTCCTACAATGAGCAGTTCTTC.

This clone was picked up a small number of times. The chain employs TRBV20-1 and TRBJ2-3; D is unclear. CDR3 length: 12 amino acids. Trimming pared 3 bases from V and 0 bases from J, leaving 4 bases between. Per germline, CDR1 DFQATT and CDR2 SNEGSKA (reference sequence). In nucleotides, the CDR3 is TGCAGTGCTAGTCCCAGCACAGATACGCAGTATTTT. Protein: CSASPSTDTQYF.

V and J are TRBV10-2 and TRBJ2-2; tentatively, D is TRBD1 or TRBD2 (6 bases each). The CDR3 is 14 residues long. V was pared by 8 bases and J by 5 bases, with 15 bases between. From germline, CDR1 is WSHSY and CDR2 SAAADI. CDR3 in amino acids: CASGKGGGTGELFF. In DNA, the CDR3 is TGCGCCAGCGGGAAGGGGGGTGGGACCGGGGAGCTGTTTTTT.

The rearrangement uses TRBV5-1 and TRBJ2-7; 10 nucleotides line up with TRBD2. Germline V gives CDR1 SGHRS, CDR2 YFSETQ. The CDR3 covers 15 residues. V gave up 1 base and J gave up 2 bases; unmatched junction bases: 3. In DNA, the CDR3 is TGCGCCAGCAGCTTGAATAGCGGGGGGCCCTACGAGCAGTACGTC. Translation gives CASSLNSGGPYEQYV.